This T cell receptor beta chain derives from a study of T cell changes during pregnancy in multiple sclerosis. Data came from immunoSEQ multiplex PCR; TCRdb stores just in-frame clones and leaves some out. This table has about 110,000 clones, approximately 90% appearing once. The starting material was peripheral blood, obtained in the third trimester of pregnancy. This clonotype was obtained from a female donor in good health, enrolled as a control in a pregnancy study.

CDR3 amino acids: CASSQINTEAFF. DNA for the CDR3: TGCGCCAGCAGCCAAATAAACACTGAAGCTTTCTTT. This sequence joins TRBV4-1 and TRBJ1-1, with D uncertain. The V gene's germline CDR1 is MGHRA and CDR2 YSYEKL. Between the trimmed V and J ends, which lost 2 bases and 2 bases, there was a span of 3 bases. The CDR3 is 12 residues long.